The subject of this entry is one T cell receptor beta chain. The antigen it recognizes is unknown. The junction does not match germline at one end; this may be a read error. The CDR3, cysteine through phenylalanine, is 17 amino acids long. Of all the DNA, just the CDR3 is kept, 51 bases in frame from base 1. RNA was isolated from bulk unsorted tissue, and RNA quality was assessed with a NanoDrop ND-1000 and an Agilent 2100. The donors were newly diagnosed lung cancer patients admitted for thoracic surgery in China from August to November 2014 who had not received prior chemotherapy. Anyone who had undergone radiotherapy or chemotherapy before, or who had another cancer at the same time, was left out of the study. Surgical tissue pieces of about 1-2.3 cm3 were preserved in RNAlater solution and were kept at -80 degrees C until use. The method behind the library was multiplex PCR. Sequencing instrument: Illumina HiSeq 2500. TCRbeta libraries were constructed through three rounds of nested PCR with primers (Table S4) according to protocols modified from ARM-PCR. Before sequencing, PCR products of 200-500 bp were cut from the gel and purified using the QIAquick gel extraction kit. On the study's bioinformatics: Trimmomatic was used to clean the reads, FLASH merged the cleaned reads into complete CDR3 sequences, and MiTCR assigned the sequences to V(D)J germline segments. Clonal diversity was calculated as the inverse Simpson's index using VDJtools. In-frame sequences without a premature stop codon were defined as productive reads. TCRdb's own reprocessing of the public reads used fastp at Q25 and MiXCR and kept productive beta chains. Each record represents a unique CDR3 protein, reported with the most common genes and DNA among its rows. The V and J calls shown here were made by TCRdb, not taken from the authors' results. A total of about 76,000 distinct CDR3 sequences appear in this sample, around 70% of them only once. Around 13% of the sample belongs to the ten largest clones.

The entry originates in a study of tumor and adjacent non-tumor tissue in lung cancer (dated by TCRdb to 2016 to 2018). Study-wide context: By cancer type, the cohort comprised 11 to 12 adenocarcinoma patients, a couple of squamous cell carcinoma patients and 1 small cell lung cancer patient. Among the 15 or so patients, ages ranged from roughly 30 to 85 years, approximately ten were men and 5 were women, and disease was TNM stage I to III. In total, sequencing yielded under 150 million productive TCRbeta reads, which works out to an average of around 4.2 million reads per sample. Using bulk TCRbeta repertoires from some 14 lung cancer patients, the study set lung tumor tissue side by side with matched distant non-tumor lung tissue. TCRbeta CDR3 sequencing was performed on roughly 32 paired specimens, with one tumor sample and one normal lung sample collected per patient. General study outcomes and caveats: Only roughly 15 patients were in the cohort, and the authors stated that larger samples and more detailed clinical data are needed. Peripheral blood was not sequenced, so blood TCRbeta repertoires in these lung cancer patients were not examined. Neither the sequencing platform nor unique molecular identifiers are mentioned in the methods. The top 100 clones accounted for a significantly larger cumulative portion of the repertoire in normal lung than in tumor tissue. Significantly higher TCR diversity was found in younger patients, and higher tumor TCR diversity was associated with shorter overall and disease-free survival. Significantly higher TCR diversity (inverse Simpson) was observed in tumor tissue than in normal lung tissue (around 450 vs 160, P = 0.0075, Mann-Whitney U test).

The specimen was lung tumor tissue. Rearrangement joined TRBV12-3 or TRBV12-4 to TRBJ2-3, with a tentative D gene TRBD2 over 6 matching bases. The receptor's source is a woman aged 65 to 85 with non-small cell lung cancer. The CDR3 reads CTSSLAPYIYSTDTQYF. The sequence in DNA is TGTACCAGCAGTCTAGCGCCCTATATCTATAGCACAGATACGCAGTATTTT.